This T cell receptor beta chain comes out of a study of cytomegalovirus exposure and HLA in healthy donors. Whole-study results and caveats: Cytomegalovirus-associated status was assigned to 164 TCR beta chains.

The CDR3 length is 12 residues. V was pared by 6 bases and J by 6 bases, with 10 bases between. Germline CDR1 reads LNHNV; CDR2 reads YYDKDF (reference sequence). The assay was immunoSEQ multiplex PCR, and TCRdb's table has in-frame clones only and misses some. The sample has roughly 150,000 clones; about four fifths are singletons. On this clone itself: Its antigen is still unknown.

The chain links TRBV15 to TRBJ2-3, with D possibly matching TRBD2 (7 bases). This clonotype was sampled from a man aged 25-40 years in good health and CMV-seropositive. The sequenced sample was PBMCs. The CDR3 spells CATRGGGDTQYF. The CDR3 nucleotides read TGTGCCACCAGGGGCGGGGGCGATACGCAGTATTTT.